This entry features one T cell receptor beta chain sequence. The antigen remains undetermined. This CDR3 comprises 19 residues. Trimming removed 8 bases at V and 0 bases at J, with 26 bases between. This entry is derived from a study of shared clonotypes between healthy human individuals. Selected positively for CCR7 and CD45RO-negative, naive CD8 cells excluded terminally differentiated effector memory CD45RA+ cells. This table comes from immunoSEQ multiplex PCR, and its TCRdb copy is limited to in-frame clones, with some not included. The profile shows around 610,000 clones, roughly 96% of them singletons. Findings and limits, study-wide: Only blood underwent sampling, and tissue repertoires likely differ. It was observed that 5% to 6.5% of naive CD4 clonotypes were shared across a few donors.

The V gene is TRBV23-1, the J gene TRBJ1-5; no reliable D call. TRBV23-1 is treated as an ORF (open reading frame) with a function not yet certain. Material for sequencing was naive CD8+ T cells sorted from blood. This clonotype was obtained from a woman aged 25 to 39 in good health. The CDR3 spells CASRNSRVWPGYSNQPQHF. The CDR3 DNA reads TGCGCCAGCCGAAATTCCCGGGTGTGGCCGGGTTATAGCAATCAGCCCCAGCATTTT.